Listed below are T cell receptor beta chains from one sample, sequenced in a study of blood T cell repertoires in COVID-19. Sequencing used immunoSEQ multiplex PCR; TCRdb keeps in-frame clones, though not all of them. The sample holds over 120,000 clones; around 83% are singletons and the top ten take 3% to 3.5%. Sequenced sample: peripheral blood. The receptors here all came from a woman older than 75 with acute or convalescent COVID-19. CDR3s include the opening cysteine and the closing phenylalanine or tryptophan. A D gene is named only where the DNA matches it firmly. Only part of the rows carry a size: once, few, many, or a class if the clone is expanded.

TRBJ2-7,.,TRBV7-3,.,CASSVREAEAYEQYF,TGTGCCAGCAGCGTAAGGGAGGCGGAGGCCTACGAGCAGTACTTC
TRBJ1-2,.,TRBV6-5,.,CATSPDSPFYGYTF,TGTGCCACCTCCCCGGACAGTCCTTTCTATGGCTACACCTTC
TRBJ1-4,.,TRBV30,.,CAWSVLGQANEKLFF,TGTGCCTGGAGTGTACTGGGCCAGGCTAATGAAAAACTGTTTTTT
TRBJ1-2,.,TRBV6-2/TRBV6-3,.,CASSQREGYYGYTF,TGTGCCAGCAGCCAAAGAGAGGGTTACTATGGCTACACCTTC
TRBJ1-3,once,TRBV7-9,.,CASNLDSSGNTIYF,TGTGCCAGCAACCTAGACAGCTCTGGAAACACCATATATTTT
TRBJ1-2,.,TRBV29-1,.,CSVADNNYGYTF,TGCAGCGTGGCCGACAATAACTATGGCTACACCTTC
TRBJ2-7,.,TRBV5-1,.,CASSLGLTPYEQYF,TGCGCCAGCAGCCTGGGACTGACCCCCTACGAGCAGTACTTC
TRBJ2-7,.,TRBV18,TRBD2,CASSPPIAGGFYEQYF,TGTGCCAGCTCACCACCCATAGCGGGGGGCTTCTACGAGCAGTACTTC
TRBJ2-7,few,TRBV6-5,.,CATRGSFSSYEQYF,TGTGCCACCCGGGGTAGCTTCAGCTCCTACGAGCAGTACTTC
TRBJ1-1,few,TRBV7-8,TRBD1,CASSQGERTEAFF,TGTGCCAGCAGCCAGGGGGAGAGGACTGAAGCTTTCTTT
TRBJ1-1,.,TRBV6-5,.,CASSYERATEAFF,TGTGCCAGCAGTTATGAGAGGGCCACTGAAGCTTTCTTT
TRBJ1-2,.,TRBV7-2,.,CASARGWDGYTF,TGTGCCAGCGCCCGGGGTTGGGATGGCTACACCTTC
TRBJ2-3,.,TRBV2,.,CASSGTGNTQYF,TGTGCCAGCAGTGGGACTGGTAATACGCAGTATTTT
TRBJ1-6,.,TRBV10-1,.,CASPCGVSSYNSPLHF,TGCGCCAGCCCTTGCGGCGTGAGCTCCTATAATTCACCCCTCCACTTT
TRBJ2-5,.,TRBV7-3,.,CASSFTPGETQYF,TGTGCCAGCAGCTTTACGCCGGGGGAGACCCAGTACTTC
TRBJ2-1,once,TRBV14,TRBD2,CASSQSGTSNEQFF,TGTGCCAGCAGCCAGTCCGGGACTAGTAATGAGCAGTTCTTC
TRBJ2-1,.,TRBV7-3,TRBD2,CASSRSPSGGFDEQFF,TGTGCCAGCAGCCGAAGTCCTAGCGGGGGGTTCGATGAGCAGTTCTTC
TRBJ2-5,.,TRBV11-2,TRBD1,CASSYGQGGETQYF,TGTGCCAGCAGCTACGGACAGGGTGGGGAGACCCAGTACTTC
TRBJ1-1,.,TRBV5-4,.,CASSSGQNTEAFF,TGTGCCAGCAGCTCCGGACAGAACACTGAAGCTTTCTTT
TRBJ1-1,.,TRBV20-1,.,CSAGRTEAFF,TGCAGTGCCGGGAGGACTGAAGCTTTCTTT
TRBJ1-2,.,TRBV6-5,TRBD1,CASSPRQGRHGYTF,TGTGCCAGCAGTCCGAGACAGGGGCGACATGGCTACACCTTC
TRBJ1-5,.,TRBV2,.,CASSSDISNQPQHF,TGTGCCAGCAGCTCGGACATTAGCAATCAGCCCCAGCATTTT
TRBJ2-3,.,TRBV11-3,.,CASSLSLRTDTQYF,TGTGCCAGCAGCTTAAGCTTGCGCACAGATACGCAGTATTTT
TRBJ2-2,.,TRBV30,.,CAWSQTGLGELFF,TGTGCCTGGAGCCAAACAGGGTTAGGGGAGCTGTTTTTT
TRBJ1-5,.,TRBV6-5,TRBD1,CASSSLGQGYNQPQHF,TGTGCCAGCAGTTCATTAGGACAGGGATACAATCAGCCCCAGCATTTT
TRBJ2-2,.,TRBV3-1/TRBV3-2,TRBD2,CASSQLLAGGTGELFF,TGTGCCAGCAGCCAATTACTAGCGGGAGGCACCGGGGAGCTGTTTTTT
TRBJ1-4,.,TRBV18,.,CASSPREHEKLFF,TGTGCCAGCTCACCACGAGAGCATGAAAAACTGTTTTTT
TRBJ1-2,.,TRBV5-1,TRBD1,CASSLGQGPNYGYTF,TGCGCCAGCAGCTTAGGACAGGGGCCTAACTATGGCTACACCTTC
TRBJ1-1,.,TRBV5-1,TRBD1,CASSDLTGGTEAFF,TGCGCCAGCAGCGACCTGACAGGGGGGACTGAAGCTTTCTTT
TRBJ1-1,.,TRBV3-1/TRBV3-2,.,CASSPRDNDSLNTEAFF,TGTGCCAGCAGCCCACGCGACAACGACAGTCTGAACACTGAAGCTTTCTTT
TRBJ1-1,.,TRBV5-6,TRBD1,CASSLLTGGVTEAFF,TGTGCCAGCAGCTTACTAACAGGGGGCGTCACTGAAGCTTTCTTT
TRBJ2-7,few,TRBV6-5,.,CASSYSGGADEQYF,TGTGCCAGCAGTTACTCGGGGGGGGCGGACGAGCAGTACTTC
TRBJ1-1,.,TRBV5-1,.,CASSLAAQGNTEAFF,TGCGCCAGCAGCTTGGCCGCACAGGGGAACACTGAAGCTTTCTTT